The rows below give T cell receptor beta chains drawn from one sample of a study of Ad26.COV2.S vaccination and SARS-CoV-2 variants. Using immunoSEQ multiplex PCR, the repertoire was profiled, and TCRdb retains in-frame clones only, with some absent. The table includes over 350,000 clones, 80% to 90% detected once. The specimen comprised peripheral blood, sampled in a trial of Ad26.COV2.S vaccine versus placebo. Receptors were obtained from a person between 18 and 59 years old who received the Ad26.COV2.S COVID-19 vaccine or a placebo. The conserved cysteine and the conserved F or W are not part of the CDR3 here.

TRBV10-2	TRBJ1-3	ASSDLIWASGNTIY
TRBV30	TRBJ2-7	AWSSPGPSDEQY
TRBV3-1/TRBV3-2	TRBJ2-2	ASSQDKGVHTGELF
TRBV11-2	TRBJ2-3	ASSLEGYRTDTQY
TRBV5-1	TRBJ1-6	ASSLGEGAVSPLH
TRBV5-1	TRBJ1-2	ASSLGTGSNYGYT
TRBV4-1	TRBJ2-7	ASSRIGTSGGYEQY
TRBV6-6	TRBJ2-2	ASTRGGAPFAGELF
TRBV6-1	TRBJ2-5	ASSENPGQGQETQY
TRBV3-1/TRBV3-2	TRBJ1-2	ASSQEDREGGYT
TRBV5-6	TRBJ1-4	ASSLAVSPEKLF
TRBV9	TRBJ2-5	ASSVDAGGSVETQY
TRBV7-2	TRBJ2-7	ASTETGGPTYEQY
TRBV21-1	TRBJ2-7	ASKGHQSSYEQY
TRBV3-1/TRBV3-2	TRBJ2-5	ASSQEEGGPGETQY
TRBV7-2	TRBJ2-7	ASSLGPTNSYEQY
TRBV7-2	TRBJ1-6	ASSFDTTVAPLH
TRBV7-9	TRBJ2-2	ASSLAGQGTGELF
TRBV5-6	TRBJ2-3	ASSLLTSGGPDTQY
TRBV6-5	TRBJ2-1	ASSYSGLAGNEQF
TRBV3-1/TRBV3-2	TRBJ1-1	ASSQPGRGLTEAF
TRBV7-9	TRBJ1-4	ASSFVGGPNEKLF
TRBV5-4	TRBJ2-3	ASSLGLFTDTQY
TRBV18	TRBJ2-1	ASSPLQGALKEQF
TRBV6-5	TRBJ1-2	ASSTDRDDKFGYT
TRBV27	TRBJ1-5	ASRAASGSNQPQH
TRBV7-2	TRBJ1-6	ASSLVTPAKSSYNSPLH
TRBV5-1	TRBJ2-1	ASTDVAGNEQF
TRBV6-5	TRBJ1-2	ASRWTVLVGYT